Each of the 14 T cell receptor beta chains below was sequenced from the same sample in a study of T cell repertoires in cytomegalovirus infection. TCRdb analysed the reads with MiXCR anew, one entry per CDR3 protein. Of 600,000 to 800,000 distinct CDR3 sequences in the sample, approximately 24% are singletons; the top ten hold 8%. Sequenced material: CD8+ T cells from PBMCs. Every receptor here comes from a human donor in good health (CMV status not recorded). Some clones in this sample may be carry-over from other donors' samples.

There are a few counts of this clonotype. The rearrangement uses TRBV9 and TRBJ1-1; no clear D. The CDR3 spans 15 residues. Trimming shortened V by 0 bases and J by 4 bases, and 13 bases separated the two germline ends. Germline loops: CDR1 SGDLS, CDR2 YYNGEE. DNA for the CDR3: TGTGCCAGCAGCGTAGCTCGGGCGGGGAGCACTGAAGCTTTCTTT. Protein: CASSVARAGSTEAFF.

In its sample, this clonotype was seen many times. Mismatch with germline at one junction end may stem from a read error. The CDR3 DNA is TGTGCCAGTAGTATTAACAGTGAAGCTTTCTTT. Translated: CASSINSEAFF. This chain uses TRBV19 with TRBJ1-1, with D unresolved. Germline V gene sequence: CDR1 LNHDA, CDR2 SQIVND (reference sequence). The CDR3 has 11 amino acids.

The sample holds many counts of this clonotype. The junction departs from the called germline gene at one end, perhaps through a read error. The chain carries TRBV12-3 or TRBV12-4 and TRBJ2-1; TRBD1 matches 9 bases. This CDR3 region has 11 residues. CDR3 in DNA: TGTGCCAGCAGAATCGGGGACAGGGAGATTTTC. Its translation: CASRIGDREIF.

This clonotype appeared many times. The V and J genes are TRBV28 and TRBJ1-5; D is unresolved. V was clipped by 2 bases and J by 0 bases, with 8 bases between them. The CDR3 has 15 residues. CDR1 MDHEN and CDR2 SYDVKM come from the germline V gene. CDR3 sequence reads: CASSLQPYSNQPQHF. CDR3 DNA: TGTGCCAGCAGTTTACAGCCTTATAGCAATCAGCCCCAGCATTTT.

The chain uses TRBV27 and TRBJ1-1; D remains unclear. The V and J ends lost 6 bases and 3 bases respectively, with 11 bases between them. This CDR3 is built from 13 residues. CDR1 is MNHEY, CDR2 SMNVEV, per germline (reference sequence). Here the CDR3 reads CASSQRRDTEAFF. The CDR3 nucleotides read TGTGCCAGCAGCCAACGCCGGGACACTGAAGCTTTCTTT.

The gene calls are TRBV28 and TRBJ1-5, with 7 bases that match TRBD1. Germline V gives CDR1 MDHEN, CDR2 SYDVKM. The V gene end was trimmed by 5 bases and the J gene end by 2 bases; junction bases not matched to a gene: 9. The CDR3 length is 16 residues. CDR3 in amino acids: CASSQTGTAGNQPQHF. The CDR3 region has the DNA TGTGCCAGCAGTCAAACCGGGACAGCGGGCAATCAGCCCCAGCATTTT.

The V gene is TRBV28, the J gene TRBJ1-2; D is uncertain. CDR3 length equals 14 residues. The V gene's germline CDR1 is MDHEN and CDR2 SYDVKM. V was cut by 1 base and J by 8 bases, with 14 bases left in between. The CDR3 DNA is TGTGCCAGCAGTTTATATAATGGGCGGGAGGGCTACACCTTC. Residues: CASSLYNGREGYTF.

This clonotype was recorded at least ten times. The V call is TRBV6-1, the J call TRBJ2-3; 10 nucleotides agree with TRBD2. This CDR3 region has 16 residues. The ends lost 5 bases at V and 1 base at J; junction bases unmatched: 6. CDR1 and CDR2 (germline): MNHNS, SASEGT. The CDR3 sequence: CASSPPTSGGTDTQYF. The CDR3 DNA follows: TGTGCCAGCAGTCCACCTACTAGCGGGGGCACAGATACGCAGTATTTT.

This chain's CDR3 is CSVELGQGSNEQFF. The DNA for the CDR3 is TGCAGCGTTGAGTTGGGACAGGGGTCAAATGAGCAGTTCTTC. This chain connects TRBV29-1 to TRBJ2-1; 10 bases fit TRBD1. The germline CDR1 and CDR2 sequences are SQVTM and ANQGSEA. The V and J ends lost 3 bases and 7 bases, in that order; junction bases with no gene match: 6. The CDR3 length is 14 residues.

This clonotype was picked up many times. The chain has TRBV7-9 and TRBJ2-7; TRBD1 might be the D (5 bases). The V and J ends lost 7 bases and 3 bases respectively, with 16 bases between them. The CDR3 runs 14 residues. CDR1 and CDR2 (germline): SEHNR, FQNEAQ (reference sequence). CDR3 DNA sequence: TGTGCCAGCATCCAGAGTGGGGCCAGCTACGAGCAGTACTTC. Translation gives CASIQSGASYEQYF.

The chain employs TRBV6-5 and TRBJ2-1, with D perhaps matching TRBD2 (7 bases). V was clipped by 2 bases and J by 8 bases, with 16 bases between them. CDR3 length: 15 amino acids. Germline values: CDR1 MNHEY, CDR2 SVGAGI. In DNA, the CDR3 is TGTGCCAGCAGTTACGGGTCGGGGGGCGGGGATGAGCAGTTCTTC. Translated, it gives CASSYGSGGGDEQFF.

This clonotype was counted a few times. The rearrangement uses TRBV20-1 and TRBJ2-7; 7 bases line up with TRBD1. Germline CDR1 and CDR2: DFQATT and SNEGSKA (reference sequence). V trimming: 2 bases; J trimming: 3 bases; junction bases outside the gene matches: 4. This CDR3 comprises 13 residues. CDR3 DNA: TGCAGTGCTAGAACAGGGGCCTACTACGAGCAGTACTTC. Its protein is CSARTGAYYEQYF.

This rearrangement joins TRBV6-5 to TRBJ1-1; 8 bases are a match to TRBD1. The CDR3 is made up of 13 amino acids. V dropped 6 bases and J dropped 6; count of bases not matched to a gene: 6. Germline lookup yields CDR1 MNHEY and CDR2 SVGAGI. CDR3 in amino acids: CASRHRGEAEAFF. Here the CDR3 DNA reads TGTGCCAGCAGACACAGGGGGGAGGCTGAAGCTTTCTTT.

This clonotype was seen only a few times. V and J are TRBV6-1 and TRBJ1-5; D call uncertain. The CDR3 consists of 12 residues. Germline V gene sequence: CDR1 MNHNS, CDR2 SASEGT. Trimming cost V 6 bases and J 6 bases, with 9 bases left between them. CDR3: CASRGLGQPQHF. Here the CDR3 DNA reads TGTGCCAGCAGAGGCCTCGGTCAGCCCCAGCATTTT.